Reported below is one T cell receptor beta chain. The sample is drawn from a study of blood T cell repertoires in COVID-19. In the study overall: The analysed material was cDNA or gDNA that came from T cells, B-cell-depleted T cells, or PBMCs.

Patients of the Seattle cohort, enrolled during active infection, were followed longitudinally. The germline V and J ends were trimmed by 6 bases and 10 bases, with 19 bases remaining between them. The length of the CDR3 is 14 residues. Germline CDR1 is ENHRY and CDR2 is SYGVKD. Repertoires were generated with immunoSEQ multiplex PCR, while TCRdb's copy carries only in-frame clones and drops some. The table records approximately 280,000 clones, less than 85% of them present only once. Sequencing input: peripheral blood. The V call is TRBV10-3, the J call TRBJ2-1; maybe TRBD2 (6 bases). The receptor comes from a human donor with COVID-19, enrolled during active disease. The donor label of this sample is uncertain. The CDR3 DNA sequence: TGTGCCATCAGGACAGATAGCGGCCGGGGGGAGCAGTTCTTC. As protein: CAIRTDSGRGEQFF.